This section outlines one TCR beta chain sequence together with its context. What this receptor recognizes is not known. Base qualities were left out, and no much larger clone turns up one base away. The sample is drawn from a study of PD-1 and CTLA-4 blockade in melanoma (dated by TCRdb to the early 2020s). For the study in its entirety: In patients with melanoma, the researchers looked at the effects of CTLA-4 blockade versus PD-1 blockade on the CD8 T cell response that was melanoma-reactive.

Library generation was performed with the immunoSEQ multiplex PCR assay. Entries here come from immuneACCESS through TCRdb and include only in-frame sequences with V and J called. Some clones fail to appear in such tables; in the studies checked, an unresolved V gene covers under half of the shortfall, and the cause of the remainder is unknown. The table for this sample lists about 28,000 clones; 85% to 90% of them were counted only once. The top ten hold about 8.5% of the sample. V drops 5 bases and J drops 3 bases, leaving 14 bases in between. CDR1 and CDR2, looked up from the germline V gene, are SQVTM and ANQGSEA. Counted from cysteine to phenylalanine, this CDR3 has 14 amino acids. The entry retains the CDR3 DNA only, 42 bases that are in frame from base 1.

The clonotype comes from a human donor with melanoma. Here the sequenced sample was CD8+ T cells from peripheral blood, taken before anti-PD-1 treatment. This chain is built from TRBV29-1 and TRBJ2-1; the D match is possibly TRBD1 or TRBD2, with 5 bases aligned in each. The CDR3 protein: CSVYGTQSYNEQFF. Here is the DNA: TGCAGCGTTTACGGGACCCAGAGCTACAATGAGCAGTTCTTC.